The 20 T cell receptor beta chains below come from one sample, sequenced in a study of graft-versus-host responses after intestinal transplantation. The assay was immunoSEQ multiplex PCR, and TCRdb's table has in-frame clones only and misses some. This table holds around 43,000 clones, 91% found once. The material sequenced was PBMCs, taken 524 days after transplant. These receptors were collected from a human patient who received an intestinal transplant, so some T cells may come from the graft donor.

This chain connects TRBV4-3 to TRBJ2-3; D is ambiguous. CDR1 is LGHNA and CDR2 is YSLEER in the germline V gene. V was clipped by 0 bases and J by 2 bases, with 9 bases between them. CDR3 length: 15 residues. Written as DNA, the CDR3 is TGCGCCAGCAGCCAAGAGCCAGGAGACACAGATACGCAGTATTTT. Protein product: CASSQEPGDTDTQYF.

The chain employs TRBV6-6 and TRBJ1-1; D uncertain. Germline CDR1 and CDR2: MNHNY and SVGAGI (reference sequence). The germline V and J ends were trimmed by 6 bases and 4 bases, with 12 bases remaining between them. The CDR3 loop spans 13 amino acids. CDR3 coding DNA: TGTGCCAGCAGAAGGCAGGTTCTCACTGAAGCTTTCTTT. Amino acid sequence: CASRRQVLTEAFF.

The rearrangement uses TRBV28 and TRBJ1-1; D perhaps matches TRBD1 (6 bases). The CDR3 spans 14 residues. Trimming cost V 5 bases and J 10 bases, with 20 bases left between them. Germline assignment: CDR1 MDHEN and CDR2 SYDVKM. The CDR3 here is CASSEQGLLRRAFF. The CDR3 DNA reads TGTGCCAGCAGTGAACAGGGACTTCTCAGGAGAGCTTTCTTT.

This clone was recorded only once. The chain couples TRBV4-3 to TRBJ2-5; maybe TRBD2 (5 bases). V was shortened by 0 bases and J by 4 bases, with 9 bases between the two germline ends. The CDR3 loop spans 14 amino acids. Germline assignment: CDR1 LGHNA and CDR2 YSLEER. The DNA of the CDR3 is TGCGCCAGCAGCCAAGATGAGGGATCAGAGACCCAGTACTTC. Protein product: CASSQDEGSETQYF.

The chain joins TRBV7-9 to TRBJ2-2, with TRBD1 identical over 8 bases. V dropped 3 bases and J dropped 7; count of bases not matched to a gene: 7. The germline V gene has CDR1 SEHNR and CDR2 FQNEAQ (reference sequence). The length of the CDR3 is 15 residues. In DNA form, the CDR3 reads TGTGCCAGCAGCTTGTACAGGGGGAGAGGCGGGGAGCTGTTTTTT. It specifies CASSLYRGRGGELFF.

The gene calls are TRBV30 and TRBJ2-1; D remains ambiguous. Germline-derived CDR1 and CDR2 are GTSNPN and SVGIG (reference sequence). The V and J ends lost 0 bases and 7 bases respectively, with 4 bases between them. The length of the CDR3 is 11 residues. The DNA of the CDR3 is TGTGCCTGGAGTGTTATTAATGAGCAGTTCTTC. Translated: CAWSVINEQFF. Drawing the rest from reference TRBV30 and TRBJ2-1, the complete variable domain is SQTIHQWPATLVQPVGSPLSLECTVEGTSNPNLYWYRQAAGRGLQLLFYSVGIGQISSEVPQNLSASRPQDRQFILSSKKLLLSDSGFYLCAWSVINEQFFGPGTRLTVL.

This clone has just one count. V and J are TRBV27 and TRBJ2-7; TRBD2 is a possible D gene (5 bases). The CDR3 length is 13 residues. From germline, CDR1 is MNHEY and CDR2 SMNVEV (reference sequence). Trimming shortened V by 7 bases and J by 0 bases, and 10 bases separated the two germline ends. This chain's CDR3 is CASKRGPSYEQYF. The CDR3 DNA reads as TGTGCCAGCAAGCGAGGGCCCTCCTACGAGCAGTACTTC.

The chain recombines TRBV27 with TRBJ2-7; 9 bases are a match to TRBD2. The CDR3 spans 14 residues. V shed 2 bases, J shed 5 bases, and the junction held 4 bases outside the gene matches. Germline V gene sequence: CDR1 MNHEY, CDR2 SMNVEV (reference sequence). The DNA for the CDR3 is TGTGCCAGCAGTTTACTAGCGGGATTGGACGAGCAGTACTTC. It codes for CASSLLAGLDEQYF.

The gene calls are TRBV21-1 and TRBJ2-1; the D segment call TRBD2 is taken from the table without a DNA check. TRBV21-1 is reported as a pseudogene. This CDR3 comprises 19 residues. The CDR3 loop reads CASSKSGRAPFGTHNEQFF. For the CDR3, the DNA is TGTGCCAGCAGCAAAAGCGGGAGGGCCCCCTTCGGTACCCACAATGAGCAGTTCTTC.

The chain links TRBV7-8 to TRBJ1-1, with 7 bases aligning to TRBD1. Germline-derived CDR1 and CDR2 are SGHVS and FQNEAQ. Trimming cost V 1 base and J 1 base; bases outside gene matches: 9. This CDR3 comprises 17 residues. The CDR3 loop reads CASSLVGRGSPNTEAFF. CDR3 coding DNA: TGTGCCAGCAGCTTAGTCGGCAGGGGGAGCCCGAACACTGAAGCTTTCTTT. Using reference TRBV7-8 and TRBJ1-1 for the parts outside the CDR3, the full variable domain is GAGVSQSPRYKVAKRGQDVALRCDPISGHVSLFWYQQALGQGPEFLTYFQNEAQLDKSGLPSDRFFAERPEGSVSTLKIQRTQQEDSAVYLCASSLVGRGSPNTEAFFGQGTRLTVV.

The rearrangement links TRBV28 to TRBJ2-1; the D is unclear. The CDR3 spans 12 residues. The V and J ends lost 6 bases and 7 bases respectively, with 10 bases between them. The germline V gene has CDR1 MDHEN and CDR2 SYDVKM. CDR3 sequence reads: CASSLYRNEQFF. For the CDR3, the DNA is TGTGCCAGCAGCCTATACCGTAATGAGCAGTTCTTC.

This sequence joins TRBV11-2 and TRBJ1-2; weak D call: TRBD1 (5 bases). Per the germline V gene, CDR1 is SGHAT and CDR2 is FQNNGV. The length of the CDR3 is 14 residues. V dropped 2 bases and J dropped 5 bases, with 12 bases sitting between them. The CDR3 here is CASSLLAGGYGYTF. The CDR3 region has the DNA TGTGCCAGCAGCTTACTAGCCGGGGGATATGGCTACACCTTC. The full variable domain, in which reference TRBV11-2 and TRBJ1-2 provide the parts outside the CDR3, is EAGVAQSPRYKIIEKRQSVAFWCNPISGHATLYWYQQILGQGPKLLIQFQNNGVVDDSQLPKDRFSAERLKGVDSTLKIQPAKLEDSAVYLCASSLLAGGYGYTFGSGTRLTVV.

The CDR3 is CASSIKTGGLLEQYF. The DNA of the CDR3 is TGTGCCAGTAGTATAAAGACAGGGGGATTACTCGAGCAGTACTTC. The V gene is TRBV19, the J gene TRBJ2-7; 9 positions agree with TRBD1. The CDR3 sequence is 15 residues long. Trimming took 2 bases from V and 6 from J; bases not matched to a gene: 8. The germline V gene has CDR1 LNHDA and CDR2 SQIVND (reference sequence).

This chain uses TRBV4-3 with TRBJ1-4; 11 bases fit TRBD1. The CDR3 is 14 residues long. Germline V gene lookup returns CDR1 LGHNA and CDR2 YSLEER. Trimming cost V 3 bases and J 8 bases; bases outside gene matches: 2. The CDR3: CASSQGQGGEKLFF. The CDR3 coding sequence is TGCGCCAGCAGCCAGGGACAGGGGGGGGAAAAACTGTTTTTT.

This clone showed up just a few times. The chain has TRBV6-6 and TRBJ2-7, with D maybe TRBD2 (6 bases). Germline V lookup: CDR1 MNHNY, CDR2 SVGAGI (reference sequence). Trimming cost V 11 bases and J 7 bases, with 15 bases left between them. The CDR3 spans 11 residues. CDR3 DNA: TGTGCCGCCGAGAGTGGGGGGGAGCAGTACTTC. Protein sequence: CAAESGGEQYF.

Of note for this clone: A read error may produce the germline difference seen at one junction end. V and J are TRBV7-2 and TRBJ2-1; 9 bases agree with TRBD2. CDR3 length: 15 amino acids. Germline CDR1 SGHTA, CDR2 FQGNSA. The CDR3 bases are TGTGCCAGCAGGTTAGAAGCGGGAGGATACAATGAGCAGTTCTTC. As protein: CASRLEAGGYNEQFF.

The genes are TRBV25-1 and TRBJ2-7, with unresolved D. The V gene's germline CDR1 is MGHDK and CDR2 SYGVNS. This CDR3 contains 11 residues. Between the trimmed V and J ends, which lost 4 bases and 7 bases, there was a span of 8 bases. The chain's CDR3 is CASSGMMEQYF. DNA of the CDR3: TGTGCCAGCAGTGGCATGATGGAGCAGTACTTC.

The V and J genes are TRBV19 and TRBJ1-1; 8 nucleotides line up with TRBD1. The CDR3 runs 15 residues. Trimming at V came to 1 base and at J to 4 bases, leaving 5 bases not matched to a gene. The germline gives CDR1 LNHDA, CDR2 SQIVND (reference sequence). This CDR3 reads CASSIGGQGSTEAFF. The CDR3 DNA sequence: TGTGCCAGTAGTATAGGAGGACAGGGATCCACTGAAGCTTTCTTT.

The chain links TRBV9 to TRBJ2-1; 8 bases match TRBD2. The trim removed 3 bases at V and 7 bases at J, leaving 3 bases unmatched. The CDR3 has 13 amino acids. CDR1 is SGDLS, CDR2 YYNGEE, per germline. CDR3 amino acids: CASSAGTRNEQFF. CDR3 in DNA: TGTGCCAGCAGCGCCGGGACTAGGAATGAGCAGTTCTTC.

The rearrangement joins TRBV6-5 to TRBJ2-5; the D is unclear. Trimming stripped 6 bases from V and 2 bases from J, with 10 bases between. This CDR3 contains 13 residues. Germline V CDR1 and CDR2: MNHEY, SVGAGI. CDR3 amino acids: CASSRRKQETQYF. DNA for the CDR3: TGTGCCAGCAGCCGACGGAAACAAGAGACCCAGTACTTC.